Shown below are 25 T cell receptor beta chains from a single sample sequenced in a study of Tregs in tolerant kidney transplant recipients. Mixed chimerism was transient after nonmyeloablative marrow transplants from related graft donors. Sequencing used immunoSEQ multiplex PCR; TCRdb keeps in-frame clones, though not all of them. Its clone listing holds some 30,000 clones. The source was CD4+ T cells from blood (PBMCs), collected 24 months after the transplant. These receptors were obtained from a human patient who received a combined kidney and bone marrow transplant. A share of the T cells may be of graft donor origin.

In the case of this clone: Read sequence stops 3 residues before the CDR3 end, and the germline J gene provides the missing end. This chain uses TRBV2 with TRBJ1-2; 11 nucleotides align to TRBD1. The CDR3 totals 12 residues. Germline V gene lookup returns CDR1 SNHLY and CDR2 FYNNEI. The CDR3 protein is CASSWTGGGYTF. The sequenced part of the CDR3 DNA is TGTGCCAGCAGTTGGACAGGGGGCGGC.

Notes on this clone: The read ends 3 residues early relative to the CDR3; the germline J gene fills the gap. The V gene is TRBV6-1, the J gene TRBJ1-6; D remains ambiguous. The V end lost 4 bases, the J end lost 5 bases, and 6 bases lay between the germline ends. The CDR3 sequence is 13 residues long. The germline CDR1 and CDR2 sequences are MNHNS and SASEGT. The sequenced CDR3 bases are TGTGCCAGCAGTGTTCAGAATAATTCACCC. As protein: CASSVQNNSP. The whole CDR3 protein is CASSVQNNSPLHF.

Notes on this clone: With the read ending 3 residues before the CDR3 end, the germline J gene is used to fill in that end. The chain is built from TRBV4-1 and TRBJ1-4; 10 bases are a match to TRBD1. V shed 2 bases and J 7 bases; nucleotides not matched to a gene: 7. The CDR3 is 16 amino acids. Germline V gives CDR1 MGHRA, CDR2 YSYEKL. The CDR3 reads CASSQRTGGFSEKLFF. The DNA read from the CDR3 is TGCGCCAGCAGCCAACGGACAGGGGGTTTCTCTGAAAAA.

Of note for this clone: The read falls 3 residues short of the CDR3 end, and the missing part is taken from the germline J gene. The same CDR3 can be traced to other DNA sequences in this sample. The chain uses TRBV19 and TRBJ1-1; 8 bases agree with TRBD1. The germline CDR1 and CDR2 sequences are LNHDA and SQIVND (reference sequence). The V gene end was trimmed by 5 bases and the J gene end by 6 bases; junction bases not matched to a gene: 8. There are 14 residues in the CDR3. The CDR3 DNA, read in part, is TGTGCCAGTAGTCCGGACAGGGTTGATGCTGAA. Its translation is CASSPDRVDAE. The complete CDR3 reads CASSPDRVDAEAFF.

As concerns this clone: With the read ending 3 residues before the CDR3 end, the germline J gene is used to fill in that end. This sequence joins TRBV5-1 and TRBJ2-5, with D possibly matching TRBD1 (6 bases). From germline, CDR1 is SGHRS and CDR2 YFSETQ. The V gene lost 5 bases and the J gene lost 3 bases, with 14 bases spanning the gap. The CDR3 is 14 amino acids. CDR3 DNA (partial): TGCGCCAGCAGGATGGGGACACTGAAAGAGACC. It is translated as CASRMGTLKET. The whole CDR3 reads CASRMGTLKETQYF.

The CDR3 loop is CASRPNRVPDTQYF. Partial CDR3 DNA: TGTGCCAGCAGACCAAACAGGGTCCCAGATACG. The V call is TRBV6-2 or TRBV6-3, the J call TRBJ2-3, with a possible D match to TRBD1 (6 bases). The read finishes 3 residues shy of the CDR3 end, and the germline J gene is used to complete it. With 6 bases removed from V and 4 bases from J, the gap between germline ends came to 14 bases. The CDR3 length is 14 residues. In germline, CDR1 is MNHEY, CDR2 SVGEGT.

CDR3 DNA (partial): TGTGCCAGCACGAGGCGTTTCGGGCCGGGGGTCCCCTACGAG. It specifies CASTRRFGPGVPYE. The CDR3 in its entirety is CASTRRFGPGVPYEQYF. The chain employs TRBV2 and TRBJ2-7, with a possible D match to TRBD2 (6 bases). The CDR3 end is not reached by the read, which stops 3 residues before it; the germline J gene fills it in. Germline values: CDR1 SNHLY, CDR2 FYNNEI. Trimming shortened V by 7 bases and J by 2 bases, and 24 bases separated the two germline ends. The CDR3 is 17 amino acids.

On this clone itself: From the germline J gene comes the end of the CDR3, since the read stops 3 residues before it. This chain joins TRBV5-1 and TRBJ2-2; D may be TRBD1 (6 bases). This CDR3 contains 14 residues. Trimming removed 4 bases at V and 5 bases at J, with 12 bases between. Germline CDR1 reads SGHRS; CDR2 reads YFSETQ. The part of the CDR3 DNA that was read is TGCGCCAGCAGCCCGTCAGGGGTGACCGGGGAG. Translated: CASSPSGVTGE. The entire CDR3 protein is CASSPSGVTGELFF. The entire variable domain, with the rest obtained from reference TRBV5-1 and TRBJ2-2, is as follows: KAGVTQTPRYLIKTRGQQVTLSCSPISGHRSVSWYQQTPGQGLQFLFEYFSETQRNKGNFPGRFSGRQFSNSRSEMNVSTLELGDSALYLCASSPSGVTGELFFGEGSRLTVL.

A note on this clone: The read terminates 3 residues ahead of where the CDR3 ends, so the germline J gene completes it. The chain links TRBV19 to TRBJ2-4; 9 positions agree with TRBD2. V lost 3 bases and J lost 0; bases outside the gene matches: 3. CDR3 length: 16 residues. Germline V CDR1 and CDR2: LNHDA, SQIVND (reference sequence). The chain's CDR3 is CASSISGRLAKNIQYF. The sequenced CDR3 bases are TGTGCCAGTAGTATTAGCGGGAGACTAGCCAAAAACATT.

As to this clone: The read stops 3 residues short of the end of the CDR3; the missing end is completed from the germline J gene. The V gene is TRBV7-7, the J gene TRBJ1-1; weak D call: TRBD1 (6 bases). Trimming pared 1 base from V and 5 bases from J, leaving 8 bases between. In germline, CDR1 is SSHAT, CDR2 FNYEAQ (reference sequence). CDR3 length: 13 residues. Incomplete CDR3 DNA: TGTGCCAGCAGCTTAGAACAGGGTACTGAA. This gives the protein CASSLEQGTE. The whole CDR3 protein is CASSLEQGTEAFF.

Note on this clone: The read ends 3 residues shy of where the CDR3 ends; the end is completed using the germline J gene. The chain has TRBV7-9 and TRBJ2-7; 8 nucleotides agree with TRBD1. This CDR3 comprises 14 residues. Germline CDR1 reads SEHNR; CDR2 reads FQNEAQ (reference sequence). J gave up 4 bases and V 5 bases, and 7 bases lay outside the gene matches. CDR3 DNA, as far as it was read: TGTGCCAGCAGCACCGGGACAGGTAATTACGAG. Protein: CASSTGTGNYE. The full CDR3 is CASSTGTGNYEQYF.

For this clone: Read data end 3 residues before the CDR3 end; the end is taken from the germline J gene. This chain connects TRBV5-6 to TRBJ1-3, with TRBD1 as a possible D gene (5 bases). Germline assignment: CDR1 SGHDT and CDR2 YYEEEE. The V end lost 4 bases, the J end lost 5 bases, and 13 bases lay between the germline ends. The CDR3 runs 14 residues. The DNA read from the CDR3 is TGTGCCAGCAGCATGGGCGGGGCCCGAAACACC. Encoded protein: CASSMGGARNT. The full CDR3 protein is CASSMGGARNTIYF.

To note about this clone: The read stops 3 residues short of the end of the CDR3; the missing end is completed from the germline J gene. The chain uses TRBV29-1 and TRBJ2-1; D perhaps matches TRBD2 (6 bases). There are 13 residues in the CDR3. Germline CDR1 is SQVTM and CDR2 is ANQGSEA. Trimming left V 5 bases short and J 3 bases short, with 11 bases between. The sequenced part of the CDR3 DNA is TGCAGCGTTATTGGCGGGGACTACAATGAG. It translates to CSVIGGDYNE. The entire CDR3 is CSVIGGDYNEQFF.

Note on this clone: The read ends 3 residues shy of where the CDR3 ends; the end is completed using the germline J gene. The rearrangement links TRBV5-6 to TRBJ2-3; unclear D gene. The CDR3 length is 15 residues. V gave up 0 bases and J gave up 2 bases, with 10 bases separating them. Germline CDR1 SGHDT, CDR2 YYEEEE. The CDR3 spells CASSLGSRYTDTQYF. The sequenced part of the CDR3 DNA is TGTGCCAGCAGCTTGGGTAGCAGATACACAGATACG.

For this clone: The read finishes 3 residues shy of the CDR3 end, and the germline J gene is used to complete it. This sequence joins TRBV20-1 and TRBJ2-7; 8 bases line up with TRBD2. The J segment lost 2 bases and the V segment lost 5 bases, leaving 8 bases of the junction unmatched. Germline CDR1 reads DFQATT; CDR2 reads SNEGSKA (reference sequence). This CDR3 region has 14 residues. The DNA read from the CDR3 is TGCAGTGCTGACCCGCTAGCGGGTACCTACGAG. It is translated as CSADPLAGTYE. The whole CDR3 region reads CSADPLAGTYEQYF.

As for this clone: The read finishes 3 residues shy of the CDR3 end, and the germline J gene is used to complete it. The chain carries TRBV19 and TRBJ1-4, with D uncertain. The CDR3 contains 15 residues. Trimming pared 6 bases from V and 0 bases from J, leaving 11 bases between. In germline, CDR1 is LNHDA, CDR2 SQIVND (reference sequence). CDR3 sequence reads: CASRGSTATNEKLFF. The CDR3 bases that were read are TGTGCCAGTAGGGGTTCAACAGCAACTAATGAAAAA.

A remark on this clone: Read coverage stops 3 residues before the CDR3 terminus; the germline J gene supplies the remainder. This rearrangement joins TRBV6-2 or TRBV6-3 to TRBJ1-5, with D perhaps TRBD1 (6 bases). V lost 6 bases and J 6 bases, leaving 12 bases between the germline ends. In germline, CDR1 is MNHEY, CDR2 SVGEGT. This CDR3 is built from 13 residues. The sequenced part of the CDR3 DNA is TGTGCCAGCAGACAGGGATGGGGTCAGCCC. As protein: CASRQGWGQP. The entire CDR3 protein reads CASRQGWGQPQHF.

Comment on this clone: The read finishes 3 residues shy of the CDR3 end, and the germline J gene is used to complete it. The chain is built from TRBV19 and TRBJ2-2; TRBD1 matches at 9 bases. There are 15 residues in the CDR3. V gave up 3 bases and J gave up 7 bases; unmatched junction bases: 6. Germline V CDR1 and CDR2: LNHDA, SQIVND (reference sequence). The CDR3 DNA, read in part, is TGTGCCAGTAGTATGCGGGACAGGGTAATCGGGGAG. Encoded protein: CASSMRDRVIGE. The CDR3 in full is CASSMRDRVIGELFF.

Here the CDR3 reads CASSVGPGFGLGMGGEQFF. The sequenced part of the CDR3 DNA is TGTGCCAGCAGCGTAGGGCCGGGATTCGGACTAGGGATGGGAGGTGAG. The chain carries TRBV9 and TRBJ2-1, with 7 nucleotides matching TRBD2. The read is 3 residues too short to cover the CDR3 end, so that end is filled in from the germline J gene. The V gene end was trimmed by 0 bases and the J gene end by 9 bases; junction bases not matched to a gene: 21. Germline values: CDR1 SGDLS, CDR2 YYNGEE. The CDR3 extends over 19 amino acids.

Concerning this clone itself: The read ends 3 residues early relative to the CDR3; the germline J gene fills the gap. The J gene is TRBJ2-7, the V gene TRBV29-1; D perhaps matches TRBD2 (6 bases). This CDR3 spans 14 amino acids. The ends were cut back, 5 bases at V and 0 bases at J, with 14 bases in the middle. From germline, CDR1 is SQVTM and CDR2 ANQGSEA. The CDR3 loop is CSVKRLESSYEQYF. The sequenced CDR3 bases are TGCAGCGTTAAGCGACTAGAGAGCTCCTACGAG.

Note on this clone: The read falls 3 residues short of the CDR3 end, and the missing part is taken from the germline J gene. The chain uses TRBV5-1 and TRBJ2-1; D may be TRBD1 (5 bases). Trimming cost V 0 bases and J 7 bases, with 14 bases left between them. There are 15 residues in the CDR3. CDR1 is SGHRS, CDR2 YFSETQ, per germline. The CDR3 loop reads CASSLVQVERNEQFF. The CDR3 bases that were read are TGCGCCAGCAGCTTGGTACAGGTGGAGAGGAATGAG.

Note on this clone: The read comes to an end 3 residues before the CDR3 does, leaving the germline J gene to fill in the end. V gene TRBV6-2 or TRBV6-3 combines with J gene TRBJ2-7, with 9 bases aligning to TRBD1. V trimming: 4 bases; J trimming: 5 bases; junction bases outside the gene matches: 9. This CDR3 contains 15 residues. CDR1 and CDR2 from the germline V gene are MNHEY and SVGEGT. The part of the CDR3 DNA that was read is TGTGCCAGCAGTTCCCCCGGGACAGGGAGCGACGAG. Its translation: CASSSPGTGSDE. Given in full, the CDR3 is CASSSPGTGSDEQYF.

On this clone: The read terminates 3 residues before the CDR3 end, so the remaining end is supplied by the germline J gene. The gene calls are TRBV20-1 and TRBJ2-7, with TRBD2 as a possible D gene (7 bases). This CDR3 is built from 14 residues. Between the trimmed V and J ends, which lost 0 bases and 5 bases, there was a span of 14 bases. CDR1 and CDR2 (germline): DFQATT, SNEGSKA (reference sequence). This chain's CDR3 is CSARDRGGVHEQYF. Incomplete CDR3 DNA: TGCAGTGCTAGAGATAGGGGGGGAGTCCACGAG.

Turning to this clone: The observed sequence ends 3 residues before the CDR3 terminus, with the missing tail filled in from the germline J gene. The chain joins TRBV5-1 to TRBJ2-2, with 10 nucleotides matching TRBD2. Per the germline V gene, CDR1 is SGHRS and CDR2 is YFSETQ. The CDR3 is 16 amino acids. V shed 3 bases and J 7 bases; nucleotides not matched to a gene: 9. The CDR3 is CASSSALAGVIGELFF. The sequenced part of the CDR3 DNA is TGCGCCAGCAGCTCCGCCCTAGCGGGAGTTATCGGGGAG.

To note about this clone: The sequence runs out 3 residues before the end of the CDR3; the remainder is reconstructed from the germline J gene. The chain combines TRBV7-8 with TRBJ2-5; D is perhaps TRBD1 (5 bases). V was clipped by 0 bases and J by 5 bases, with 7 bases between them. The CDR3 totals 13 residues. Looked up from germline, CDR1 is SGHVS and CDR2 is FQNEAQ. The CDR3 loop is CASSLASGETQYF. Incomplete CDR3 DNA: TGTGCCAGCAGCTTAGCATCAGGGGAGACC.